These T cell receptor beta chains were read from a single sample in a study of T cells in localized non-small cell lung cancer. TCRdb keeps only in-frame clones here, not all; method: immunoSEQ multiplex PCR. In the table there are about 82,000 clones, 80% of which are singletons. Sequenced here: PBMCs, sampled before any cancer treatment. Every receptor here comes from a man between 40 and 69 years old with stage II squamous cell lung carcinoma. Each CDR3 is given with its conserved first and last residue. A D gene is named only where the DNA matches it firmly. The size of a clone is reported for some rows only, either as once, few or many, or as a class for expanded clones.

cdr3_aa cdr3_nt j_call v_call d_call clone_size
CASSRQGVNTGELFF TGTGCCAGCAGTAGACAGGGGGTCAACACCGGGGAGCTGTTTTTT TRBJ2-2 TRBV6-6 TRBD1 .
CASSSLWNQPQHF TGTGCCAGCAGCTCATTATGGAATCAGCCCCAGCATTTT TRBJ1-5 TRBV7-2 . .
CASSRGLRETQYF TGTGCCAGCAGCCGAGGGCTCCGCGAGACCCAGTACTTC TRBJ2-5 TRBV6-5 . .
CASSSRQSYEQYF TGTGCCAGCAGCTCCCGACAGTCCTACGAGCAGTACTTC TRBJ2-7 TRBV7-9 . .
CASSRRGATEQYF TGTGCCAGCTCACGAAGGGGAGCGACCGAGCAGTACTTC TRBJ2-7 TRBV18 . .
CASSPRPSSGANVLTF TGTGCCAGCTCCCCACGGCCGAGCTCTGGGGCCAACGTCCTGACTTTC TRBJ2-6 TRBV6-6 . .
CASSSEGREQFF TGTGCCAGCAGTTCCGAGGGAAGGGAGCAGTTCTTC TRBJ2-1 TRBV7-9 . .
CASSPPTAMNTEAFF TGTGCCAGCTCACCACCTACTGCGATGAACACTGAAGCTTTCTTT TRBJ1-1 TRBV18 . .
CASRRGLNNEQFF TGCGCCAGCAGGCGCGGACTTAACAATGAGCAGTTCTTC TRBJ2-1 TRBV5-1 . .
CASSYSIGNEQFF TGTGCCAGCAGTTACTCGATCGGCAATGAGCAGTTCTTC TRBJ2-1 TRBV6-6 . once
CASQPGGTDTQYF TGTGCCAGCCAACCCGGTGGCACAGATACGCAGTATTTT TRBJ2-3 TRBV6-5 . .
CASSVRHGGGYQPQHF TGTGCCAGCAGTGTTCGACATGGGGGGGGATACCAGCCCCAGCATTTT TRBJ1-5 TRBV6-7 . .
CASTQRSSGNTIYF TGTGCCAGTACCCAGAGGAGCTCTGGAAACACCATATATTTT TRBJ1-3 TRBV19 . once
CASSFGPPDTQYF TGTGCCAGCAGCTTTGGCCCCCCCGATACGCAGTATTTT TRBJ2-3 TRBV7-3 . .
CASSQALQPTYEQYF TGCGCCAGCAGCCAAGCCCTCCAGCCGACCTACGAGCAGTACTTC TRBJ2-7 TRBV4-1 . .
CASSLGLPEQFF TGCGCCAGCAGCCTTGGACTACCCGAGCAGTTCTTC TRBJ2-1 TRBV5-1 . .
CASRTDSYGYTF TGCGCCAGCAGAACTGACTCCTATGGCTACACCTTC TRBJ1-2 TRBV10-2 . .
CAWAQGEQGSYNEQFF TGTGCCTGGGCCCAAGGAGAACAGGGATCCTACAATGAGCAGTTCTTC TRBJ2-1 TRBV30 . .
CASIGTEPTDTQYF TGTGCCAGCATCGGGACTGAGCCCACAGATACGCAGTATTTT TRBJ2-3 TRBV6-5 . .
CASSFLRLRDRGGEQYF TGTGCCAGCAGCTTTTTACGACTCCGGGACAGGGGTGGGGAGCAGTACTTC TRBJ2-7 TRBV7-9 TRBD1 .
CASSLAGVGAFF TGTGCCAGCAGCTTAGCGGGAGTAGGAGCTTTCTTT TRBJ1-1 TRBV7-2 . .
CASSQAPRREGSYEQYF TGTGCCAGCAGCCAAGCTCCTCGGCGGGAGGGCTCCTACGAGCAGTACTTC TRBJ2-7 TRBV4-2 TRBD2 .
CASSLAGTNTGELFF TGTGCCAGCAGTCTAGCGGGGACGAACACCGGGGAGCTGTTTTTT TRBJ2-2 TRBV5-8 TRBD2 .
CASRRQGGGGQETQYF TGTGCCAGCAGGCGCCAGGGCGGGGGAGGCCAAGAGACCCAGTACTTC TRBJ2-5 TRBV5-5 TRBD2 .
CASSVGTSTDTQYF TGTGCCAGCAGCGTCGGGACTAGCACAGATACGCAGTATTTT TRBJ2-3 TRBV4-2 . .
CASSFRGTGNNEQFF TGTGCCAGTAGTTTTCGCGGGACAGGGAACAATGAGCAGTTCTTC TRBJ2-1 TRBV19 TRBD1 .
CAWTTGQGEQPQHF TGTGCCTGGACAACCGGACAGGGCGAACAGCCCCAGCATTTT TRBJ1-5 TRBV30 TRBD1 few
CASYRIYEQYF TGTGCCAGCTACAGAATCTACGAGCAGTACTTC TRBJ2-7 TRBV19 . .
CASSLLTLNTEAFF TGCGCCAGCAGCCTTTTGACTTTGAACACTGAAGCTTTCTTT TRBJ1-1 TRBV4-1 . few
CASSLSRRGTDTQYF TGTGCCAGCAGCTTATCCAGGAGGGGCACAGATACGCAGTATTTT TRBJ2-3 TRBV7-9 . few
CASSPLLTGGESEAFF TGTGCCAGCTCACCACTATTGACAGGGGGAGAGTCTGAAGCTTTCTTT TRBJ1-1 TRBV18 TRBD1 few
CASSSAPGQGPSEQYF TGTGCCAGTAGTTCGGCTCCGGGACAGGGGCCTTCCGAGCAGTACTTC TRBJ2-7 TRBV19 TRBD1 many
CASSIIGANNPYEQYF TGTGCCAGTAGTATAATAGGGGCAAACAACCCCTACGAGCAGTACTTC TRBJ2-7 TRBV19 . .
CASSYSQNQETQYF TGTGCCAGCAGTTACTCCCAGAACCAAGAGACCCAGTACTTC TRBJ2-5 TRBV6-6 . .
CASSPPGRHQGATEAFF TGTGCCAGCTCACCACCGGGACGACACCAAGGGGCCACTGAAGCTTTCTTT TRBJ1-1 TRBV18 . .
CAISESQFYNEQFF TGTGCCATCAGTGAGTCCCAGTTCTACAATGAGCAGTTCTTC TRBJ2-1 TRBV10-3 . .
CASSPDRTKQFF TGTGCCAGCAGTCCGGACAGAACGAAGCAGTTCTTC TRBJ2-1 TRBV6-5 . .
CASRNTGTAVLF TGCGCCAGCAGGAACACCGGGACGGCGGTCCTCTTT TRBJ1-1 TRBV5-1 . .
CASSLDLRTSGDEQYF TGTGCCAGCAGCTTAGATCTAAGGACTAGCGGAGACGAGCAGTACTTC TRBJ2-7 TRBV11-1 TRBD2 .
CASSPHMGLRNNEQFF TGTGCCAGCAGCCCTCATATGGGCCTGAGGAACAATGAGCAGTTCTTC TRBJ2-1 TRBV9 . .
CASSFSLAGGLSYEQYF TGCGCCAGCAGTTTCTCGTTAGCGGGAGGTCTCTCCTACGAGCAGTACTTC TRBJ2-7 TRBV5-1 TRBD2 .
CAQHGGSNTGELFF TGTGCTCAACATGGGGGGTCGAACACCGGGGAGCTGTTTTTT TRBJ2-2 TRBV30 . .
CASSQEGGFTYEQYF TGCGCCAGCAGCCAAGAAGGGGGGTTCACCTACGAGCAGTACTTC TRBJ2-7 TRBV4-1 . .
CASSLIWRGGVDTQYF TGCGCCAGCAGCTTGATTTGGCGGGGGGGCGTAGATACGCAGTATTTT TRBJ2-3 TRBV5-1 TRBD2 .
CASSLSPTSADEQYF TGCGCCAGCAGCCTTTCTCCGACTAGCGCCGACGAGCAGTACTTC TRBJ2-7 TRBV5-1 TRBD2 few
CASSRGRPEAFF TGTGCCAGCTCCCGAGGGCGACCTGAAGCTTTCTTT TRBJ1-1 TRBV18 . .
CASRLAETQYF TGTGCCAGCAGACTAGCAGAGACCCAGTACTTC TRBJ2-5 TRBV2 . few
CASSLEALAPQHF TGTGCCAGCAGCTTAGAGGCCCTAGCGCCCCAGCATTTT TRBJ1-5 TRBV7-9 . .
CASSQDRTGYTQYF TGCGCCAGCAGCCAAGATCGGACTGGATACACGCAGTATTTT TRBJ2-3 TRBV4-3 . .
CASSKGDGSPLHF TGTGCCAGTAGTAAGGGGGACGGTTCACCCCTCCACTTT TRBJ1-6 TRBV19 . .
CASKGQGVETQYF TGTGCCAGTAAGGGACAGGGTGTAGAGACCCAGTACTTC TRBJ2-5 TRBV19 TRBD1 .
CASSLHRGIIYGYTF TGTGCCAGCAGTTTGCACCGGGGGATCATCTATGGCTACACCTTC TRBJ1-2 TRBV28 . .
CASSVLGTNEKLFF TGTGCCAGCAGCGTCCTGGGTACTAATGAAAAACTGTTTTTT TRBJ1-4 TRBV9 . .
CASSTGPDTEAFF TGTGCCAGCAGTACCGGACCGGACACTGAAGCTTTCTTT TRBJ1-1 TRBV5-5 . few
CASSRRTGVSEAFF TGTGCCAGCTCACGGCGAACCGGGGTCTCTGAAGCTTTCTTT TRBJ1-1 TRBV18 . .